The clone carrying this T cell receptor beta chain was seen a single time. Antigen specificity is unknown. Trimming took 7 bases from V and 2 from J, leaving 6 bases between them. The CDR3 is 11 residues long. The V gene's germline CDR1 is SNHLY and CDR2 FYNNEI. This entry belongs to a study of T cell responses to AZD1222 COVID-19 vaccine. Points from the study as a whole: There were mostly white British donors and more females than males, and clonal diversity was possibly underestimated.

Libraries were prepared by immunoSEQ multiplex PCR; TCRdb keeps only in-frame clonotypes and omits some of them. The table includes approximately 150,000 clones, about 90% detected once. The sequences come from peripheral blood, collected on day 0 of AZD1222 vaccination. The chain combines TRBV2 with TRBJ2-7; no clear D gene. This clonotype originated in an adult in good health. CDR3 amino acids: CASTSAYEQYF. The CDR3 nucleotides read TGTGCCAGCACTAGTGCCTACGAGCAGTACTTC.